This TCR beta chain appears in the sequencing data of a study of blood T cell repertoires in COVID-19. Across the study: Collection of acute and convalescent COVID-19 samples took place in the United States, Italy and Spain.

Germline CDR1 is MNHEY and CDR2 is SVGAGI. The ends lost 8 bases at V and 13 bases at J; junction bases unmatched: 5. This CDR3 contains 12 residues. Authors' analysis steps: Amplification with reference gene primers provided the estimates of nucleated cell counts. The assay was immunoSEQ multiplex PCR, and TCRdb's table has in-frame clones only and misses some. V and J calls and clone size are those listed in that table; D and trimming were worked out from the DNA. The sample carries about 160,000 clones, approximately 88% recorded once. Input material: peripheral blood. This TCR was recovered from a woman in her fifties or sixties who had recovered from COVID-19. V usage is TRBV6-5 and J usage is TRBJ2-1, with 13 positions matching TRBD2. The CDR3 DNA is TGTGCCAGCGGGACTAGCGGGGCACGCCAGTTCTTC. This codes for CASGTSGARQFF.